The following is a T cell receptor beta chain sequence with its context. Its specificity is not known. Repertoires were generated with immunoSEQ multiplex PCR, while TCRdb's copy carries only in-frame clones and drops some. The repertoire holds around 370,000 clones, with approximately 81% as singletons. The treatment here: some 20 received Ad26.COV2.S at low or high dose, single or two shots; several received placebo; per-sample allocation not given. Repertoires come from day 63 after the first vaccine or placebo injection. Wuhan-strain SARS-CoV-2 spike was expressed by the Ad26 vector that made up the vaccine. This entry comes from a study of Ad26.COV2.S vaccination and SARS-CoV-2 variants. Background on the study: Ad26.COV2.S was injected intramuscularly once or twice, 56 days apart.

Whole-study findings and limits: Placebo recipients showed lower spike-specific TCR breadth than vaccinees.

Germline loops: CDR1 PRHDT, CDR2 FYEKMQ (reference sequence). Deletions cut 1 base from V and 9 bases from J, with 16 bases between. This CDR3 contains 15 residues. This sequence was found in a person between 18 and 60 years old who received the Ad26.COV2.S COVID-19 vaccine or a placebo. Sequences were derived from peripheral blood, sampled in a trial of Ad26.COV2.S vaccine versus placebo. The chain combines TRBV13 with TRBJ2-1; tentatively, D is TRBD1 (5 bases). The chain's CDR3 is CASSLEPRVRGEQFF. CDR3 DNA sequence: TGTGCCAGCAGCTTAGAGCCCCGAGTAAGGGGTGAGCAGTTCTTC.